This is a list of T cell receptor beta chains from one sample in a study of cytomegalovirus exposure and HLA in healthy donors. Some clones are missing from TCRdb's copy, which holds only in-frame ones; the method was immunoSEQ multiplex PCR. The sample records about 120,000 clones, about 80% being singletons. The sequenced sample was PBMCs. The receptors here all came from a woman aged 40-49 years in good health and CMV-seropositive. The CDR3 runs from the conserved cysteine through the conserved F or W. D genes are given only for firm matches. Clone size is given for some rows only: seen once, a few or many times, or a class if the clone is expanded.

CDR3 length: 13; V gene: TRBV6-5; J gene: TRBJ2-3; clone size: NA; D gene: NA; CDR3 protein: CASSKRGTDTQYF; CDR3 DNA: TGTGCCAGCAGTAAAAGGGGAACAGATACGCAGTATTTT
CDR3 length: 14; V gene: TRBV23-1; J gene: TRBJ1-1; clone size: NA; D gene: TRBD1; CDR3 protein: CASNWTGGNTEAFF; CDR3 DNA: TGCGCCAGCAACTGGACAGGGGGCAACACTGAAGCTTTCTTT
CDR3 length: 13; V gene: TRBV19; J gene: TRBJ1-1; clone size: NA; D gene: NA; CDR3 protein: CASSIRGMTEAFF; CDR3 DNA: TGTGCCAGTAGTATACGGGGGATGACTGAAGCTTTCTTT
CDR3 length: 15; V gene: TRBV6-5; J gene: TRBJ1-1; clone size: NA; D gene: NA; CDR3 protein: CATRGGHRGYTEAFF; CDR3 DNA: TGTGCCACCAGAGGTGGGCATAGGGGGTACACTGAAGCTTTCTTT
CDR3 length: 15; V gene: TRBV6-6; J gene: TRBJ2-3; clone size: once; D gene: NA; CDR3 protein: CASRLSAGSTDTQYF; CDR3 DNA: TGTGCCAGCCGCTTATCTGCGGGGAGCACAGATACGCAGTATTTT
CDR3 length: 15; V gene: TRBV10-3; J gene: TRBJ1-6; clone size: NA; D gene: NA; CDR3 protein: CAISEVPGEGSPLHF; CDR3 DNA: TGTGCCATCAGTGAAGTACCGGGGGAGGGTTCACCCCTCCACTTT
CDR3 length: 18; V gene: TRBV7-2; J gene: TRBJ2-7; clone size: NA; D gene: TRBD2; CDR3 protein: CASSLRAWASGESYEQYF; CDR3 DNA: TGTGCCAGCAGCTTAAGGGCGTGGGCTAGCGGGGAATCCTACGAGCAGTACTTC
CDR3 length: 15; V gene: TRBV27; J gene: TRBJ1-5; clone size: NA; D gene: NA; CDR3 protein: CASSLARGGNQPQHF; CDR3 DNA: TGTGCCAGCAGTTTAGCCAGGGGTGGCAATCAGCCCCAGCATTTT
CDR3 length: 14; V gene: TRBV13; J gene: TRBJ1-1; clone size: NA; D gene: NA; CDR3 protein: CASSLAAVNTEAFF; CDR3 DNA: TGTGCCAGCAGCTTAGCAGCGGTGAACACTGAAGCTTTCTTT
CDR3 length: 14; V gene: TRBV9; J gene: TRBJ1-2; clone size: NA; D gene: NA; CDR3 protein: CASSVEEGPYGYTF; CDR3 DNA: TGTGCCAGCAGCGTAGAGGAGGGGCCATATGGCTACACCTTC
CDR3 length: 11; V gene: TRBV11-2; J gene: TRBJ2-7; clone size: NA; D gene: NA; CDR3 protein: CASSYTYEQYF; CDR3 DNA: TGTGCCAGCAGCTACACCTACGAGCAGTACTTC
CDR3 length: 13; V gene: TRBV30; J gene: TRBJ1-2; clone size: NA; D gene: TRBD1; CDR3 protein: CAWRGDRVHGYTF; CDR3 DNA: TGTGCCTGGAGGGGGGACAGGGTTCATGGCTACACCTTC
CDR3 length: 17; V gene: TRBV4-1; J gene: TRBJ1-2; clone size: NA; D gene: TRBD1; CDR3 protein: CASTRGGTGGGLYGYTF; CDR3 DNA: TGCGCCAGCACCCGTGGTGGGACAGGGGGCGGTTTGTATGGCTACACCTTC
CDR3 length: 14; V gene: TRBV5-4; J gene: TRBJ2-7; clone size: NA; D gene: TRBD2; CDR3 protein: CASSFERDNYEQYF; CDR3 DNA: TGTGCCAGCAGCTTCGAGCGGGATAACTACGAGCAGTACTTC
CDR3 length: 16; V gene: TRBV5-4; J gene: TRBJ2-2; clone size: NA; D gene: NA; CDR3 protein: CASSLATRGGTGELFF; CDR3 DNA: TGTGCCAGCAGCTTGGCAACGCGGGGAGGTACCGGGGAGCTGTTTTTT
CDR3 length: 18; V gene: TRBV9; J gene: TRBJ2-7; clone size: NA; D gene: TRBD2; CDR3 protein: CASSVGPLGAGGPVKQYF; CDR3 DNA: TGTGCCAGCAGCGTAGGCCCGTTGGGGGCGGGAGGGCCGGTCAAGCAGTACTTC
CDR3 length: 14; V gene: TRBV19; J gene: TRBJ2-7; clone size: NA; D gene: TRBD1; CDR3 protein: CASSLDRWGGEQYF; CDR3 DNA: TGTGCCAGTAGCCTGGACAGGTGGGGCGGCGAGCAGTACTTC
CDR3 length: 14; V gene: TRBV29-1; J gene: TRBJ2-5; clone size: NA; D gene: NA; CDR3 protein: CSVDPAGARETQYF; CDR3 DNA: TGCAGCGTTGATCCGGCAGGGGCGAGGGAGACCCAGTACTTC
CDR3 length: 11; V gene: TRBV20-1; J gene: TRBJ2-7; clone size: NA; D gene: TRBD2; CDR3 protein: CSAGLIYEQYF; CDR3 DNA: TGCAGTGCGGGACTAATCTACGAGCAGTACTTC
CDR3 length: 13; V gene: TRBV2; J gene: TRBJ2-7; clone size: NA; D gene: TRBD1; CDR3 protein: CASVDRGDYEQYF; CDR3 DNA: TGTGCCAGCGTAGACAGGGGGGATTACGAGCAGTACTTC
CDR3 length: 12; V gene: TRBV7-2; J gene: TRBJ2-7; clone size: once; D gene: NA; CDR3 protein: CASSFEGYEQYF; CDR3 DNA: TGTGCCAGCAGCTTTGAGGGCTACGAGCAGTACTTC
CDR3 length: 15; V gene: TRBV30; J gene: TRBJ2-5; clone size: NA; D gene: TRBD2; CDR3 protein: CAWSVLAGAQETQYF; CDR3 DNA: TGTGCCTGGAGTGTACTAGCGGGAGCTCAAGAGACCCAGTACTTC
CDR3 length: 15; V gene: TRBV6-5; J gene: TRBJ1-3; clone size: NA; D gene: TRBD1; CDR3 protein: CASSQTGTGGNTIYF; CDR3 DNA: TGTGCCAGCAGTCAAACCGGGACAGGGGGAAACACCATATATTTT
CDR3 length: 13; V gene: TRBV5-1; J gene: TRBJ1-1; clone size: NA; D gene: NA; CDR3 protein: CASSSGRGTEAFF; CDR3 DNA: TGCGCCAGCAGCTCGGGGAGGGGAACTGAAGCTTTCTTT
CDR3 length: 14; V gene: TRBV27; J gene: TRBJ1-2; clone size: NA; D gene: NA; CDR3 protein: CASRTSGTRSGYTF; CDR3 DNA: TGTGCCAGCAGGACTTCCGGGACACGATCTGGCTACACCTTC
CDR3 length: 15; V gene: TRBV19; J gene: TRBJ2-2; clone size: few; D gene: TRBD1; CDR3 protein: CASNLQGANTGELFF; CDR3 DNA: TGTGCCAGTAACCTACAGGGGGCGAACACCGGGGAGCTGTTTTTT
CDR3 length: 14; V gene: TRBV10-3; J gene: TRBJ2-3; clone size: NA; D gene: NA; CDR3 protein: CAISGQDSTDTQYF; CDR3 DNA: TGTGCCATCAGTGGACAGGACAGCACAGATACGCAGTATTTT
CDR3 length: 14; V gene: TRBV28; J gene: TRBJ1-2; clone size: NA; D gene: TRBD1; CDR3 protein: CASSLGTGGIGYTF; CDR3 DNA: TGTGCCAGCAGTTTAGGAACAGGGGGCATTGGCTACACCTTC
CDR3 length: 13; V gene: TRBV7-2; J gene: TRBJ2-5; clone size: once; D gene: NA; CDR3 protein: CASSPKPQETQYF; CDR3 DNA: TGTGCCAGCAGCCCCAAGCCTCAAGAGACCCAGTACTTC
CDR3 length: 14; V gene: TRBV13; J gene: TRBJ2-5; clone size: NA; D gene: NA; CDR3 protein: CASSLGQLQETQYF; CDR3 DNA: TGTGCCAGCAGCTTAGGACAGCTCCAAGAGACCCAGTACTTC
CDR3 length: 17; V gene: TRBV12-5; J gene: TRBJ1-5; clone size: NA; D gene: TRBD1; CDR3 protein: CASGLLQDRESNQPQHF; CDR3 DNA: TGTGCTAGTGGTTTGCTTCAAGACAGGGAAAGCAATCAGCCCCAGCATTTT
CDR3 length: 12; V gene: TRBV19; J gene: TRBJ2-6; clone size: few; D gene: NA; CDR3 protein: CASSSRVLVLTF; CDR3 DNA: TGTGCCAGTAGTAGCAGGGTTCTCGTCCTGACTTTC
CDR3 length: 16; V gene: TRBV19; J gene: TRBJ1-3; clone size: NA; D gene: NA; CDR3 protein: CASSMAGTRSGNTIYF; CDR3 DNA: TGTGCCAGTAGTATGGCAGGGACTCGCTCTGGAAACACCATATATTTT
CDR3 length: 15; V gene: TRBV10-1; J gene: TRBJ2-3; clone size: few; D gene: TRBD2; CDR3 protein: CASSEALAGADTQYF; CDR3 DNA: TGCGCCAGCAGTGAGGCATTAGCGGGAGCGGATACGCAGTATTTT
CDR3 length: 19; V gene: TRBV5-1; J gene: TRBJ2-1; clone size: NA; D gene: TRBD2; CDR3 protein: CASSPMGSLAGGIYNEQFF; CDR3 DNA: TGCGCCAGCAGCCCCATGGGAAGTCTAGCGGGGGGGATCTACAATGAGCAGTTCTTC
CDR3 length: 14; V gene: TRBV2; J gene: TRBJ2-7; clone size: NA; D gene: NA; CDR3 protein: CASSEETAWYEQYF; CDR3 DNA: TGTGCCAGCAGTGAGGAGACGGCTTGGTACGAGCAGTACTTC
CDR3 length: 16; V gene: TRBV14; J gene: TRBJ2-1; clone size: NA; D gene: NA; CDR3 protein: CASSYPMGRDLDEQFF; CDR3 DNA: TGTGCCAGCAGTTACCCAATGGGCAGGGACTTGGATGAGCAGTTCTTC
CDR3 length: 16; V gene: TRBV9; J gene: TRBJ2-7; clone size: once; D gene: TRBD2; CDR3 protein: CASSPTPGGGSYEQYF; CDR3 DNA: TGTGCCAGCAGCCCCACGCCCGGCGGGGGCTCCTACGAGCAGTACTTC
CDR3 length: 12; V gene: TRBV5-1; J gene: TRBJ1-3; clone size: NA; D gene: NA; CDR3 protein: CASRGGENTIYF; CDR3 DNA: TGCGCCAGCCGAGGGGGGGAAAACACCATATATTTT
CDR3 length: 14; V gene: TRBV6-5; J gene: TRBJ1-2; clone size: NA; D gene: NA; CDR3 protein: CASSYLTPGAPYTF; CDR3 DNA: TGTGCCAGCAGTTACCTTACCCCGGGAGCGCCGTACACCTTC
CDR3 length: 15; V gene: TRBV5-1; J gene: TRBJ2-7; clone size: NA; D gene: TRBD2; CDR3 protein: CASSLGGRGGYEQYF; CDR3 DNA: TGCGCCAGCAGCTTGGGGGGACGCGGGGGATACGAGCAGTACTTC
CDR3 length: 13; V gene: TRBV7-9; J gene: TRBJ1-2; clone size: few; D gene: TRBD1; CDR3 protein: CASSATGGSGYTF; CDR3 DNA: TGTGCCAGCAGCGCGACAGGGGGCTCTGGCTACACCTTC
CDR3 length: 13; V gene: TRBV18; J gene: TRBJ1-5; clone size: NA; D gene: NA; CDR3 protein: CASSPGTSQPQHF; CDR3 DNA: TGTGCCAGCTCCCCCGGGACAAGTCAGCCCCAGCATTTT
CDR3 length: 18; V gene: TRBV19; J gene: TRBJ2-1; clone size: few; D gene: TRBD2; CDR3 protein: CASSITSSGSGAYNEQFF; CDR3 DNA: TGTGCCAGTAGTATAACGTCTAGCGGGAGTGGGGCTTACAATGAGCAGTTCTTC
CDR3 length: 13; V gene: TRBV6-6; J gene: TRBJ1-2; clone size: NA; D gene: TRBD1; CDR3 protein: CASSPGTGYGYTF; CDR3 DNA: TGTGCCAGCAGTCCCGGGACAGGATATGGCTACACCTTC
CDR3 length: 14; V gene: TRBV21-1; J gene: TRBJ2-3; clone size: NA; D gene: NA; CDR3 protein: CASSNHNSTDTQYF; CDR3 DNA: TGTGCCAGCAGCAACCACAATAGCACAGATACGCAGTATTTT
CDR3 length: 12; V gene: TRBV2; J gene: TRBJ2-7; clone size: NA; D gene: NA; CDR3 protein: CASSLNIDEQYF; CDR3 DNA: TGTGCCAGCAGTTTAAACATCGACGAGCAGTACTTC
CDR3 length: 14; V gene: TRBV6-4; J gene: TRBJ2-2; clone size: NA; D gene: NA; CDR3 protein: CVVNQGFYTGELFF; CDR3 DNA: TGTGTAGTGAACCAGGGTTTCTACACCGGGGAGCTGTTTTTT
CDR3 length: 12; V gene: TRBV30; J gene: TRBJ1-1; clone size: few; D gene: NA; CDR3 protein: CAWGGASTEAFF; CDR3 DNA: TGTGCCTGGGGGGGGGCGTCCACTGAAGCTTTCTTT
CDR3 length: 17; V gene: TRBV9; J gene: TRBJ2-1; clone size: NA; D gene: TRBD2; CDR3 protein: CASSVSPLAEPYNEQFF; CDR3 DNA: TGTGCCAGCAGCGTCTCCCCTCTAGCGGAGCCCTACAATGAGCAGTTCTTC
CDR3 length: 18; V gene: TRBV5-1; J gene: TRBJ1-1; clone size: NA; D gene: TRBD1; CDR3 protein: CASSLSGTGRGMNTEAFF; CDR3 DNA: TGCGCCAGCAGCTTGAGCGGGACAGGGAGGGGAATGAACACTGAAGCTTTCTTT
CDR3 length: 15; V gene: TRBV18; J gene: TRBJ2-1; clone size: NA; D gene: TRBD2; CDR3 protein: CASSTLAGAYNEQFF; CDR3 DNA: TGTGCCAGCTCAACACTAGCGGGGGCCTACAATGAGCAGTTCTTC
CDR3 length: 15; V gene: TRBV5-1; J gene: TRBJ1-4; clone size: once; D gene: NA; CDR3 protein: CASSLAPGSGEKLFF; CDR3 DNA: TGCGCCAGCAGCTTGGCTCCGGGCAGCGGTGAAAAACTGTTTTTT
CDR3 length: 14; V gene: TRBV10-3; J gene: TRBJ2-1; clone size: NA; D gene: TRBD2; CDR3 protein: CAISAGGGYNEQFF; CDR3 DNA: TGTGCCATCAGTGCCGGCGGGGGATACAATGAGCAGTTCTTC
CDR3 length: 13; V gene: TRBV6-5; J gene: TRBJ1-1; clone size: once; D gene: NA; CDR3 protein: CASRIGEGGETFF; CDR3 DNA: TGTGCCAGCAGGATAGGGGAGGGGGGGGAGACTTTCTTT
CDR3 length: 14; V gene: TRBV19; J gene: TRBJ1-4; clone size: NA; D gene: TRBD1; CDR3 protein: CASSIWTGNEKLFF; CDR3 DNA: TGTGCCAGTAGTATATGGACAGGGAATGAAAAACTGTTTTTT
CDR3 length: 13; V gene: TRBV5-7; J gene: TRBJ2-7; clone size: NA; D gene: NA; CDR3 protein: CASSLDRAYEQYF; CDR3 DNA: TGTGCCAGCAGCTTGGACAGGGCCTACGAGCAGTACTTC
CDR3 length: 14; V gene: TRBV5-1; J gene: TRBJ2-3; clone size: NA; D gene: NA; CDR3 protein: CASSWTLAGDTQYF; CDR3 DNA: TGCGCCAGCAGCTGGACACTAGCAGGGGATACGCAGTATTTT
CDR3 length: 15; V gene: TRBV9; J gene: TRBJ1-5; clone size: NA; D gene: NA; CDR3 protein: CASGPTSFSNQPQHF; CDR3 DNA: TGTGCCAGCGGGCCCACCTCTTTTAGCAATCAGCCCCAGCATTTT